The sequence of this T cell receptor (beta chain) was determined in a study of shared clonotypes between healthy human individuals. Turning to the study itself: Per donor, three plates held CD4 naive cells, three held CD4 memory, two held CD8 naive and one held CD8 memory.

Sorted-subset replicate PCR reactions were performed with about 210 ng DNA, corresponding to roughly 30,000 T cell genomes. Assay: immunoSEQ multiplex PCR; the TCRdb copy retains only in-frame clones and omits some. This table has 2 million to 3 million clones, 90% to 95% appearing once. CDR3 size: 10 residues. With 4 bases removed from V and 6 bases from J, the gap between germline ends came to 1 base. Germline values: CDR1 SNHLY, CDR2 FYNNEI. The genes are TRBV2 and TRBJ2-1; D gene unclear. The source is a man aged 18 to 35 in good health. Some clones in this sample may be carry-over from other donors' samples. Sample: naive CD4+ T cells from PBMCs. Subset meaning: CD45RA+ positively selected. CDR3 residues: CASSVNEQFF. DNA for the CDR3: TGTGCCAGCAGTGTCAATGAGCAGTTCTTC.